A single T cell receptor beta chain is shown here with its context. The data were obtained in a study of shared clonotypes between healthy human individuals. Overall study: The plates for each donor numbered three CD4 naive, three CD4 memory, two CD8 naive and one CD8 memory.

Clones were sequenced by immunoSEQ multiplex PCR, and TCRdb holds only the in-frame ones, with some missing. The table lists about 2.4 million clones, roughly 92% of them singletons. Trimming left V 2 bases short and J 0 bases short, with 21 bases between. This CDR3 is 20 amino acids long. Germline-derived CDR1 and CDR2 are SGHNT and YYREEE (reference sequence). This rearrangement joins TRBV5-4 to TRBJ1-6; possibly TRBD1 for D (6 bases). This sequence originates from a man aged 18 to 29 in good health. The sample taken for sequencing was naive CD4+ T cells sorted from blood. Described subset: CD45RA+ positively selected. DNA of the CDR3: TGTGCCAGCAGCTTAACCGGAGGGGGTGAAGGGACCTCCTATAATTCACCCCTCCACTTT. Residues: CASSLTGGGEGTSYNSPLHF.